The source of this TCR beta chain is a study of T cell repertoires in cytomegalovirus infection. Study-level background: The authors relied on CMV epitopes, both recently identified HLA-C-restricted and well-studied HLA-B-restricted. From public TCR beta signatures came an indication of both CMV infection and matching HLA type.

A note on this clonotype: Its antigen is unidentified.

Germline V gene sequence: CDR1 MGHRA, CDR2 YSYEKL. V was cut by 1 base and J by 3 bases, with 7 bases left in between. The CDR3 sequence is 14 residues long. Regarding the study as a whole: CMV carriers having the relevant HLA were flagged by cumulative public TCR beta family frequency. Ex vivo responses were dominated by HLA-C-restricted CMV-specific TCR beta clonotypes.

TCRdb reprocessed the reads with MiXCR, giving one entry per CDR3 protein. The sample has about 890,000 distinct CDR3 sequences, around 30% seen once; the top ten hold about 14%. This clonotype was obtained from a human donor in good health (CMV status not recorded). Some clones in this sample may be carry-over from other donors' samples. The rearrangement uses TRBV4-1 and TRBJ1-5; D gene uncertain. Material: cultured CD8+ T cells from PBMCs, obtained from culture after CMV antigen stimulation. In DNA, the CDR3 is TGCGCCAGCAGCCAAGTTGGAGACAATCAGCCCCAGCATTTT. This sequence encodes CASSQVGDNQPQHF.